The 25 T cell receptor beta chains below all came from one sample that was sequenced in a study of cytomegalovirus exposure and HLA in healthy donors. The PCR ran on 60 Vbeta and 13 Jbeta primers. Libraries were prepared by immunoSEQ multiplex PCR; TCRdb keeps only in-frame clonotypes and omits some of them. The data show 130,000 to 150,000 clones, 75% to 90% seen once. Sequenced: PBMCs. The receptors were sampled from a man aged 35 to 55 in good health and CMV-seronegative.

V is TRBV7-2 and J is TRBJ2-5, with a tentative D call TRBD2 (5 bases). The length of the CDR3 is 14 residues. Trimming left V 1 base short and J 10 bases short, with 16 bases between. CDR1 is SGHTA and CDR2 is FQGNSA in the germline V gene. CDR3: CASSLDRQIRGQYF. In DNA, the CDR3 is TGTGCCAGCAGCTTAGACCGGCAGATCCGGGGCCAGTACTTC.

The rearrangement uses TRBV11-2 and TRBJ1-2, with D perhaps TRBD1 (6 bases). Trimming took 5 bases from V and 4 from J, leaving 14 bases between them. Germline values: CDR1 SGHAT, CDR2 FQNNGV. CDR3 length equals 14 residues. CDR3 nucleotides: TGTGCCAGCAGCATCTCGGACAGTTCCTATGGCTACACCTTC. Translated, it gives CASSISDSSYGYTF. The entire variable domain, with the rest obtained from reference TRBV11-2 and TRBJ1-2, is as follows: EAGVAQSPRYKIIEKRQSVAFWCNPISGHATLYWYQQILGQGPKLLIQFQNNGVVDDSQLPKDRFSAERLKGVDSTLKIQPAKLEDSAVYLCASSISDSSYGYTFGSGTRLTVV.

The chain joins TRBV19 to TRBJ1-1; 8 bases match TRBD1. CDR1 is LNHDA, CDR2 SQIVND, per germline (reference sequence). V shed 3 bases and J 0 bases; nucleotides not matched to a gene: 3. The CDR3 spans 15 residues. CDR3 sequence (DNA): TGTGCCAGTAGTATTCGGACAGGGATGAACACTGAAGCTTTCTTT. It is translated as CASSIRTGMNTEAFF.

The CDR3 loop is CASSQSPGTEAFF. For the CDR3, the DNA is TGCGCCAGCAGCCAATCCCCGGGCACTGAAGCTTTCTTT. The chain links TRBV4-3 to TRBJ1-1; D unresolved. Germline V gives CDR1 LGHNA, CDR2 YSLEER. The CDR3 has 13 amino acids. Trimming took 2 bases from V and 4 from J, leaving 8 bases between them.

This chain joins TRBV6-1 and TRBJ2-3, with no clear D. The germline V gene encodes CDR1 MNHNS and CDR2 SASEGT. V dropped 6 bases and J dropped 2 bases, with 15 bases sitting between them. The CDR3 spans 15 residues. CDR3 bases: TGTGCCAGCAGCGCAGGCTATGCCTTCACAGATACGCAGTATTTT. It translates to CASSAGYAFTDTQYF.

The chain joins TRBV4-1 to TRBJ2-1; 10 bases fit TRBD2. V lost 3 bases, J lost 2 bases, and 4 bases stayed unmatched. Germline V gene data show CDR1 as MGHRA and CDR2 as YSYEKL. CDR3 size: 16 residues. The CDR3 loop reads CASSHLSGGAYNEQFF. CDR3 nucleotides: TGCGCCAGCAGCCACTTAAGCGGGGGGGCCTACAATGAGCAGTTCTTC.

The rearrangement links TRBV18 to TRBJ2-6, with 11 bases matching TRBD1. There are 18 residues in the CDR3. CDR1 and CDR2 from the germline V gene are KGHSH and LQKENI. Losses at the gene ends were 4 bases for V and 1 base for J; bases not matched to a gene: 6. Written as DNA, the CDR3 is TGTGCCAGCTCACTCACCGGGACAGGGGGTTCTGGGGCCAACGTCCTGACTTTC. It encodes CASSLTGTGGSGANVLTF.

Written as DNA, the CDR3 is TGTGCCAGTAGGCTACGGGGTTTGGCACCCCTCCACTTT. Translation gives CASRLRGLAPLHF. The rearrangement uses TRBV19 and TRBJ1-6; D remains ambiguous. V shed 6 bases and J shed 11 bases, with 14 bases lying between them. This CDR3 comprises 13 residues. The V gene's germline CDR1 is LNHDA and CDR2 SQIVND (reference sequence).

This chain uses TRBV6-5 with TRBJ2-7, with 7 bases aligning to TRBD1. The V and J ends lost 2 bases and 2 bases, in that order; junction bases with no gene match: 3. In germline, CDR1 is MNHEY, CDR2 SVGAGI. There are 14 residues in the CDR3. CDR3 in amino acids: CASSYRQGTYEQYF. CDR3 bases: TGTGCCAGCAGTTACAGACAGGGTACCTACGAGCAGTACTTC.

The chain combines TRBV6-1 with TRBJ1-5; TRBD1 might be the D (5 bases). The CDR3 extends over 16 amino acids. CDR1 MNHNS and CDR2 SASEGT come from the germline V gene. Trimming left V 0 bases short and J 4 bases short, with 13 bases between. CDR3 sequence reads: CASSEAPGINNQPQHF. The CDR3 nucleotides read TGTGCCAGCAGTGAAGCCCCAGGGATAAATAATCAGCCCCAGCATTTT.

The chain employs TRBV13 and TRBJ2-3, with 9 bases lining up with TRBD2. Germline CDR1 reads PRHDT; CDR2 reads FYEKMQ (reference sequence). V lost 5 bases and J lost 4; bases outside the gene matches: 7. CDR3 size: 15 residues. CDR3 in DNA: TGTGCCAGCAGCCTTAGCGGGGGCGCATCAGATACGCAGTATTTT. Translated: CASSLSGGASDTQYF.

This chain links TRBV5-4 with TRBJ1-2; no definite D call. Germline-derived CDR1 and CDR2 are SGHNT and YYREEE (reference sequence). Trimming took off 3 bases at V and 0 bases at J, with 9 bases between the two ends. CDR3 size: 14 residues. The CDR3 loop is CASSYSRANYGYTF. The CDR3 DNA reads TGTGCCAGCAGCTACTCTAGAGCTAACTATGGCTACACCTTC.

The chain joins TRBV19 to TRBJ2-2; D might be TRBD2 (6 bases). The CDR3 spans 16 residues. V lost 6 bases and J 4 bases, leaving 18 bases between the germline ends. Germline-derived CDR1 and CDR2 are LNHDA and SQIVND (reference sequence). CDR3 amino acids: CASRLAGTALTGELFF. For the CDR3, the DNA is TGTGCCAGTAGACTAGCCGGGACCGCTCTCACCGGGGAGCTGTTTTTT.

V and J are TRBV29-1 and TRBJ2-7; 7 nucleotides agree with TRBD1. This CDR3 has 13 residues. CDR1 and CDR2 (germline): SQVTM, ANQGSEA. V dropped 1 base and J dropped 4; count of bases not matched to a gene: 4. The DNA for the CDR3 is TGCAGCGTTGAAGGACAGGGAAGGTACGAGCAGTACTTC. Protein: CSVEGQGRYEQYF.

CDR3 in DNA: TGTGCCAGCAGCCTTAGACAGGGAAGGAACGAGCAGTACTTC. It yields the protein CASSLRQGRNEQYF. The chain combines TRBV2 with TRBJ2-7; 7 positions agree with TRBD1. CDR3 length: 14 residues. Germline assignment: CDR1 SNHLY and CDR2 FYNNEI. Losses at the gene ends were 6 bases for V and 5 bases for J; bases not matched to a gene: 10.

The CDR3 is CASSLDREAFF. The CDR3 bases are TGTGCCAGCAGCCTGGACAGGGAAGCTTTCTTT. This sequence joins TRBV7-9 and TRBJ1-1; 7 bases agree with TRBD1. J lost 8 bases, V lost 5 bases, and 2 bases had no gene match. There are 11 residues in the CDR3. CDR1 and CDR2 from the germline V gene are SEHNR and FQNEAQ (reference sequence).

In this sample, this clone turned up a few times. The V and J genes are TRBV21-1 and TRBJ1-1; the DNA was not used to check the table's D call, TRBD1. TRBV21-1 is labeled a pseudogene. The CDR3 loop spans 18 amino acids. This CDR3 is CASSTTGGTGNVRTEAFF. The CDR3 nucleotides are TGTGCCAGCAGCACGACCGGCGGGACAGGGAATGTGAGGACTGAAGCTTTCTTT.

The chain combines TRBV27 with TRBJ1-2; 7 bases are a match to TRBD1. CDR1 and CDR2 from the germline V gene are MNHEY and SMNVEV (reference sequence). V lost 0 bases and J lost 5; bases outside the gene matches: 12. The CDR3 loop spans 17 amino acids. Here the CDR3 reads CASSLSMGDSPTYGYTF. CDR3 DNA: TGTGCCAGCAGTTTATCGATGGGGGACAGCCCGACTTATGGCTACACCTTC.

This chain connects TRBV7-8 to TRBJ1-4; D is unresolved. This CDR3 contains 15 residues. The germline CDR1 and CDR2 sequences are SGHVS and FQNEAQ. The V gene lost 4 bases and the J gene lost 5 bases, with 14 bases spanning the gap. CDR3 in DNA: TGTGCCAGCAGCTCGCCGGGATCGACGAATGAAAAACTGTTTTTT. The encoded protein is CASSSPGSTNEKLFF.

This clone was recorded a few times. The chain combines TRBV25-1 with TRBJ1-5; D perhaps matches TRBD1 (6 bases). CDR3 length: 14 amino acids. Germline CDR1 reads MGHDK; CDR2 reads SYGVNS. The V end lost 3 bases, the J end lost 2 bases, and 8 bases lay between the germline ends. For the CDR3, the DNA is TGTGCCAGCAGTGAGGCAGGGGGCAATCAGCCCCAGCATTTT. Protein sequence: CASSEAGGNQPQHF.

The V call is TRBV27, the J call TRBJ2-1; a possible D gene is TRBD2 (5 bases). The CDR3 has 14 amino acids. CDR1 and CDR2 (germline): MNHEY, SMNVEV (reference sequence). With 0 bases removed from V and 8 bases from J, the gap between germline ends came to 11 bases. DNA of the CDR3: TGTGCCAGCAGTTTATCGATTGCCGGGGATGAGCAGTTCTTC. Translated, it gives CASSLSIAGDEQFF.

This clone was found many times. One end of the junction does not line up with germline, which may come from a read error. The genes are TRBV5-1 and TRBJ1-2, with 7 bases aligning to TRBD1. The length of the CDR3 is 11 residues. Germline V CDR1 and CDR2: SGHRS, YFSETQ. CDR3 nucleotides: TGCGCCAGCAGCGGGTTGAGGGGGCTCCACTTC. Its protein is CASSGLRGLHF.

This clone occurred once. This chain joins TRBV7-4 and TRBJ1-2; 8 nucleotides line up with TRBD1. CDR1 and CDR2 (germline): SGHVT, SQSDAQ. This CDR3 contains 15 residues. J lost 2 bases, V lost 5 bases, and 7 bases had no gene match. Here the CDR3 reads CASSGGDRLNYGYTF. The CDR3 DNA reads as TGTGCCAGCAGCGGAGGGGACAGGTTAAACTATGGCTACACCTTC. The variable domain in full, completed from reference TRBV7-4 and TRBJ1-2, reads GAGVSQSPRYKVAKRGRDVALRCDSISGHVTLYWYRQTLGQGSEVLTYSQSDAQRDKSGRPSGRFSAERPERSVSTLKIQRTEQGDSAVYLCASSGGDRLNYGYTFGSGTRLTVV.

The rearrangement links TRBV27 to TRBJ2-5; the D gene is possibly TRBD2 (7 bases). This CDR3 spans 14 amino acids. Trimming took 8 bases from V and 5 from J, leaving 18 bases between them. Germline V gene lookup returns CDR1 MNHEY and CDR2 SMNVEV (reference sequence). Written as DNA, the CDR3 is TGTGCCAGCGGTCGGGGCAGGGGAGGGGAGACCCAGTACTTC. It specifies CASGRGRGGETQYF.

This sequence joins TRBV27 and TRBJ2-3; 12 bases are shared with TRBD2. In germline, CDR1 is MNHEY, CDR2 SMNVEV (reference sequence). There are 16 residues in the CDR3. Losses at the gene ends were 4 bases for V and 2 bases for J; bases not matched to a gene: 4. Written as DNA, the CDR3 is TGTGCCAGCAGTTGGACTAGCGGGGAATACACAGATACGCAGTATTTT. Translating gives CASSWTSGEYTDTQYF.